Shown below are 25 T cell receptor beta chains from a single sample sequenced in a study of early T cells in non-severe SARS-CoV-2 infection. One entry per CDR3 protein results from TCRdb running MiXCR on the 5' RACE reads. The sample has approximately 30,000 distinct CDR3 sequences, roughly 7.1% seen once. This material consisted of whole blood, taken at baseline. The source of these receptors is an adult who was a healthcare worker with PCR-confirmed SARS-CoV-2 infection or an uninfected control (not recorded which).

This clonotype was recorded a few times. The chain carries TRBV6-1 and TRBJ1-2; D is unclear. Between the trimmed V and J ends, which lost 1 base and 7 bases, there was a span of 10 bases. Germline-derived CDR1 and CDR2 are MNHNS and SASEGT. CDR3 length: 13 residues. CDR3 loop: CASSEGPVTGYTF. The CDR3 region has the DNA TGTGCCAGCAGTGAAGGACCTGTTACTGGCTACACCTTC.

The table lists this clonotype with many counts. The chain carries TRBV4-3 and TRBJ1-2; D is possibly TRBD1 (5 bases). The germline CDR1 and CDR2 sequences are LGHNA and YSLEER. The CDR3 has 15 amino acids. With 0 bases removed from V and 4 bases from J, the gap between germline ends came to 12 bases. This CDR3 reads CASSQDRKGVYGYTF. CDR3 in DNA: TGCGCCAGCAGCCAAGATAGAAAAGGGGTCTATGGCTACACCTTC.

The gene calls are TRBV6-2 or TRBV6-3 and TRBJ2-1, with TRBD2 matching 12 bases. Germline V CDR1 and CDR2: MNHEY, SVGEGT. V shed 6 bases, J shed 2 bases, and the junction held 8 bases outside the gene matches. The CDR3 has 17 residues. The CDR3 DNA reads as TGTGCCAGCAGCACGGGACTAGCGGGCCCTACCTACAATGAGCAGTTCTTC. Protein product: CASSTGLAGPTYNEQFF.

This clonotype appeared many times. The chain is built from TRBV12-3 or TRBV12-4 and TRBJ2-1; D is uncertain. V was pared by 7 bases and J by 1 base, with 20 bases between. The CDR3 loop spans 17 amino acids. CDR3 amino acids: CASILAWPVASYNEQFF. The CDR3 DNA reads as TGTGCCAGCATACTGGCTTGGCCCGTGGCTTCCTACAATGAGCAGTTCTTC.

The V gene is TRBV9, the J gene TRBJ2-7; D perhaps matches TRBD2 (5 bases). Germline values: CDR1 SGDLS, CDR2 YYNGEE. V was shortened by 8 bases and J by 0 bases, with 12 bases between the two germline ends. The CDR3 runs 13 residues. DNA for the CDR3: TGTGCCAGTGGTACGGGAAGCTCCTACGAGCAGTACTTC. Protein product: CASGTGSSYEQYF. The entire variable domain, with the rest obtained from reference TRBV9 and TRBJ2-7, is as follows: DSGVTQTPKHLITATGQRVTLRCSPRSGDLSVYWYQQSLDQGLQFLIQYYNGEERAKGNILERFSAQQFPDLHSELNLSSLELGDSALYFCASGTGSSYEQYFGPGTRLTVT.

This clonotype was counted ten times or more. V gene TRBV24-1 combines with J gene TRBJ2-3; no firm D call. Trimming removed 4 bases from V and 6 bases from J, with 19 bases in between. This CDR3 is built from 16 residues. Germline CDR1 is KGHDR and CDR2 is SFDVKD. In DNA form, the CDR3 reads TGTGCCACCAGTGACCCTGTCCGGGTCTTATCTGATACGCAGTATTTT. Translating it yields CATSDPVRVLSDTQYF.

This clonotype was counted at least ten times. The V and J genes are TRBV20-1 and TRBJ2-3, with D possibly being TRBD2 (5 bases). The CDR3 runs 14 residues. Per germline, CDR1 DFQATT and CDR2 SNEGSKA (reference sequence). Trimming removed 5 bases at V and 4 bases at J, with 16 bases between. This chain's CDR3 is CSAPGIPRADTQYF. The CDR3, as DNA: TGCAGTGCTCCCGGGATCCCTCGAGCAGATACGCAGTATTTT.

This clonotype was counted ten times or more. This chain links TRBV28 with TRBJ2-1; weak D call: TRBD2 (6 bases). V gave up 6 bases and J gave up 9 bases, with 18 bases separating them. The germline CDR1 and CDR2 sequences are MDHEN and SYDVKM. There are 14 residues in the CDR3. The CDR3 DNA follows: TGTGCCAGCAGCAAGGGCCCGGGGGTAGGTGAGCAGTTCTTC. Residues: CASSKGPGVGEQFF.

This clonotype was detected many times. In nucleotides, the CDR3 is TGTGCCAGCAGTGAAAGCCTAGCGGGGTCCTACAATGAGCAGTTCTTC. Its translation is CASSESLAGSYNEQFF. The V gene is TRBV6-1, the J gene TRBJ2-1; 9 bases are shared with TRBD2. CDR1 is MNHNS and CDR2 is SASEGT in the germline V gene. After removal of 2 bases from V and 1 base from J, the junction contained 3 bases not matched to a gene. The CDR3 contains 16 residues.

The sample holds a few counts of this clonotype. CDR3 nucleotides: TGTGCCAGCAGTCCAACCAGCCCTAATGAAAAACTGTTTTTT. It specifies CASSPTSPNEKLFF. This sequence joins TRBV11-2 and TRBJ1-4; no reliable D call. CDR3 length: 14 residues. V lost 6 bases and J lost 3, with 11 bases in between. CDR1 is SGHAT and CDR2 is FQNNGV in the germline V gene.

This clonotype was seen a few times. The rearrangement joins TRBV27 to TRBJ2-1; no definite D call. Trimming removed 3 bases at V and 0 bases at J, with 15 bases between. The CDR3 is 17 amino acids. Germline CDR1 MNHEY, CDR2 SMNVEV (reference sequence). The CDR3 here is CASSFSPFIASYNEQFF. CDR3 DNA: TGTGCCAGCAGTTTTAGTCCTTTTATAGCCTCCTACAATGAGCAGTTCTTC.

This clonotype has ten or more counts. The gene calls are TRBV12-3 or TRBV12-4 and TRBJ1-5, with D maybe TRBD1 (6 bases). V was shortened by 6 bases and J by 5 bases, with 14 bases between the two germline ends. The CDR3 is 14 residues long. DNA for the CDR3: TGTGCCAGCAGCCATTCAGGGGCGGATCAGCCCCAGCATTTT. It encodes CASSHSGADQPQHF.

CDR3 bases: TGTGCCAGCAGTTTACCTAGATTCAAAAGCACAGATACGCAGTATTTT. It encodes CASSLPRFKSTDTQYF. The chain combines TRBV28 with TRBJ2-3, with unresolved D. The CDR3 totals 16 residues. Germline CDR1 MDHEN, CDR2 SYDVKM. Trimming took 2 bases from V and 0 from J, leaving 12 bases between them.

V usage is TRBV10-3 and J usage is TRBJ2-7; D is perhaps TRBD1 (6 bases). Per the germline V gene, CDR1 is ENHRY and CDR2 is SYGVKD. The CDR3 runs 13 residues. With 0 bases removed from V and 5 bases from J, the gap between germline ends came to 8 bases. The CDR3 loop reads CAISESAGDEQYF. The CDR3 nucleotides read TGTGCCATCAGTGAGTCTGCAGGGGACGAGCAGTACTTC.

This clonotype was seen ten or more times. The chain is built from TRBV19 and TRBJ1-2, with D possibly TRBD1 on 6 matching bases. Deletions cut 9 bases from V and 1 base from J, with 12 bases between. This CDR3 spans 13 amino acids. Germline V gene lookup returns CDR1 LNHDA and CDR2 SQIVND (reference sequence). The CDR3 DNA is TGTGCCAGCGAAAGGGGACATAACTATGGCTACACCTTC. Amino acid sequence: CASERGHNYGYTF.

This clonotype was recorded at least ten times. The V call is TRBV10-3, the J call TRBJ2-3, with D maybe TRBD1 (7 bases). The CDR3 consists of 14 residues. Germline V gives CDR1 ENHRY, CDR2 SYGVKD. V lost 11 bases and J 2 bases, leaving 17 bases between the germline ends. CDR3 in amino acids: CAAHTGDSTDTQYF. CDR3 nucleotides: TGTGCCGCTCACACAGGGGACTCCACAGATACGCAGTATTTT.

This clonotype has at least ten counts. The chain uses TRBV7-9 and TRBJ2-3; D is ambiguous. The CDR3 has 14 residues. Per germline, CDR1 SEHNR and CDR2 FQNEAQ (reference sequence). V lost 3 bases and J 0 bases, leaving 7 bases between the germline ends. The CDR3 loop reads CASSLPTSTDTQYF. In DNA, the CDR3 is TGTGCCAGCAGCTTGCCAACTAGCACAGATACGCAGTATTTT. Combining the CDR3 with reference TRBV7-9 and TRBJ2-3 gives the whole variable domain DTGVSQNPRHKITKRGQNVTFRCDPISEHNRLYWYRQTLGQGPEFLTYFQNEAQLEKSRLLSDRFSAERPKGSFSTLEIQRTEQGDSAMYLCASSLPTSTDTQYFGPGTRLTVL.

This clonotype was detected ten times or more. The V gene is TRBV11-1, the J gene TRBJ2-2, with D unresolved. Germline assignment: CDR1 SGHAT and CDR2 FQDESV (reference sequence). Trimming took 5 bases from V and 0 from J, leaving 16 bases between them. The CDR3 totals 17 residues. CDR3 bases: TGTGCCAGCAGCACGCACTCAGGATTCGCGAACACCGGGGAGCTGTTTTTT. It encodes CASSTHSGFANTGELFF.

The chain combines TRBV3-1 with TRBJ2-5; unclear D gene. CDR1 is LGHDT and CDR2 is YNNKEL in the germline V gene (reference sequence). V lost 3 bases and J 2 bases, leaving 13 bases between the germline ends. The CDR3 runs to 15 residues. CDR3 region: CASSHSSVKQETQYF. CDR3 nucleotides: TGTGCCAGCAGCCACAGTAGTGTAAAACAAGAGACCCAGTACTTC.

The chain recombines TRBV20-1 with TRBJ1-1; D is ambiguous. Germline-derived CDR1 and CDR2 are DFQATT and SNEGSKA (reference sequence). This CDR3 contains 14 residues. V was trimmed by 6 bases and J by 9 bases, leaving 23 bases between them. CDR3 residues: CSATEYRALSQAFF. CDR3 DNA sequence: TGCAGTGCCACAGAATACCGGGCCCTGTCCCAAGCTTTCTTT.

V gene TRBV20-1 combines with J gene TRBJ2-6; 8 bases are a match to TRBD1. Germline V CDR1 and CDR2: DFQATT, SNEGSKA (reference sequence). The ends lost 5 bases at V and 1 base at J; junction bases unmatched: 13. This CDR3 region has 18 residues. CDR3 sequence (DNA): TGCAGTGCTTACCGTGCCGGGACAGGTTATTCTGGGGCCAACGTCCTGACTTTC. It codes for CSAYRAGTGYSGANVLTF.

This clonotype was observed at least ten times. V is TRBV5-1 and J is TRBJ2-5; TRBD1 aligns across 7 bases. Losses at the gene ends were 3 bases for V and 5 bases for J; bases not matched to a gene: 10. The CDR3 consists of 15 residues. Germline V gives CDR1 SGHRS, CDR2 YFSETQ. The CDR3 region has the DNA TGCGCCAGCAGCTACCGGGACAGTAGGTTTGAGACCCAGTACTTC. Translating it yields CASSYRDSRFETQYF.

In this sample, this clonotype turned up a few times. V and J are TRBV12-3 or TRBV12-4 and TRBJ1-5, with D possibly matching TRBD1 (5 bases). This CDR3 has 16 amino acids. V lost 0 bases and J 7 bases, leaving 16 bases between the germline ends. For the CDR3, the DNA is TGTGCCAGCAGTTTAGCGGGACTACTACCAACCCAGCCCCAGCATTTT. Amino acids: CASSLAGLLPTQPQHF.

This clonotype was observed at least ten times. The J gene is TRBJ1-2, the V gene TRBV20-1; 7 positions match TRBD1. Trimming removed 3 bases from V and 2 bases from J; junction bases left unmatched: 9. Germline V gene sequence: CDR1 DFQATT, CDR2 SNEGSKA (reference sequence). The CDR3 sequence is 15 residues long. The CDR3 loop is CSARDSGGANYGYTF. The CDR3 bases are TGCAGTGCTAGGGATTCAGGGGGTGCCAACTATGGCTACACCTTC.

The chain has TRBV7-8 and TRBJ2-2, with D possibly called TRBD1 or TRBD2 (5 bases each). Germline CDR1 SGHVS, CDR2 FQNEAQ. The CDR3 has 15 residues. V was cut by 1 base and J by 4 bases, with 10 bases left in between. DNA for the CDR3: TGTGCCAGCAGCTTAGGATCAGGGACCACCGGGGAGCTGTTTTTT. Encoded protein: CASSLGSGTTGELFF.